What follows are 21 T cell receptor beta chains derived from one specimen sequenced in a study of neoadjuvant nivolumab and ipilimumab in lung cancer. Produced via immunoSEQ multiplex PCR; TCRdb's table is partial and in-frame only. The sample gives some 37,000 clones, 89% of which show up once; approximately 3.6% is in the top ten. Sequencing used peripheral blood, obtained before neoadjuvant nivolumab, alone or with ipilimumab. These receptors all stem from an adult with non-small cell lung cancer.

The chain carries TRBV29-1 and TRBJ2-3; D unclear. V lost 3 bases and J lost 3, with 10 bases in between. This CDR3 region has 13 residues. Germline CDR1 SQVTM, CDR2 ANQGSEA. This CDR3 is CSVDTASTDTQYF. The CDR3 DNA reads TGCAGCGTTGACACGGCTAGTACAGATACGCAGTATTTT.

The CDR3 DNA is TGTGCCAGCAGTGAAGCAGGACAGCCATTAACCGGGGAGCTGTTTTTT. Its protein is CASSEAGQPLTGELFF. The V gene is TRBV6-1, the J gene TRBJ2-2; a possible D gene is TRBD1 (6 bases). This CDR3 region has 16 residues. Germline V CDR1 and CDR2: MNHNS, SASEGT. V dropped 0 bases and J dropped 5 bases, with 13 bases sitting between them.

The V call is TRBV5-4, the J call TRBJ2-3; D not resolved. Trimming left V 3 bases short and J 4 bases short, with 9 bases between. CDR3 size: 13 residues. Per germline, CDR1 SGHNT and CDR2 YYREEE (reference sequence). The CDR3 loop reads CASSYGVADTQYF. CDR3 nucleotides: TGTGCCAGCAGCTACGGAGTGGCAGATACGCAGTATTTT.

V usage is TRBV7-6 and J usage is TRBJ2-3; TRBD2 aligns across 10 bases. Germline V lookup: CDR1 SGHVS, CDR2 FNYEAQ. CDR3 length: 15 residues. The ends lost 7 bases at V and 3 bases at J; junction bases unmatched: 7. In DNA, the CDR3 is TGTGCCAGCAATGATCTAGCGGGAGTTACAGATACGCAGTATTTT. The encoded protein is CASNDLAGVTDTQYF.

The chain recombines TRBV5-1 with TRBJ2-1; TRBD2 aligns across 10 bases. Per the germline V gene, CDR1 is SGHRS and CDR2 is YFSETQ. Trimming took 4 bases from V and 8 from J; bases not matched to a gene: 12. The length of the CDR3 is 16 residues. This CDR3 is CASSTPLAGATDEQFF. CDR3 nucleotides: TGCGCCAGCAGCACACCCCTAGCGGGAGCGACCGATGAGCAGTTCTTC.

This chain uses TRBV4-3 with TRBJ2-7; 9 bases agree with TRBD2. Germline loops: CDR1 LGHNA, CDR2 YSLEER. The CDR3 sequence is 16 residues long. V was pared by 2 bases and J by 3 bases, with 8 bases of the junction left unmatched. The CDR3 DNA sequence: TGCGCCAGCAGCCAATTTAGCGGGAGCTCTTACTACGAGCAGTACTTC. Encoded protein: CASSQFSGSSYYEQYF.

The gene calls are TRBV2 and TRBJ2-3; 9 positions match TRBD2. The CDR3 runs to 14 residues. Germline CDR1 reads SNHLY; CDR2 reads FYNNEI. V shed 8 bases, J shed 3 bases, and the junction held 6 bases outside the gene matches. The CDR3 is CASEGSGRTDTQYF. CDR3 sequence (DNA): TGTGCCAGCGAGGGTAGCGGGAGAACAGATACGCAGTATTTT.

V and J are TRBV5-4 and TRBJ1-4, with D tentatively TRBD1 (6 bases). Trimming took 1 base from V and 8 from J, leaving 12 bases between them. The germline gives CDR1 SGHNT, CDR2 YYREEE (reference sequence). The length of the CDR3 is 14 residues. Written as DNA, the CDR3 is TGTGCCAGCAGCTTGAGGGCAGGGGCCGAAAAACTGTTTTTT. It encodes CASSLRAGAEKLFF. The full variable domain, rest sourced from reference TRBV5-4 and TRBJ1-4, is ETGVTQSPTHLIKTRGQQVTLRCSSQSGHNTVSWYQQALGQGPQFIFQYYREEENGRGNFPPRFSGLQFPNYSSELNVNALELDDSALYLCASSLRAGAEKLFFGSGTQLSVL.

In DNA, the CDR3 is TGTGCCAGCAGTGATTATCTGGAGACCCAGTACTTC. Translating gives CASSDYLETQYF. The rearrangement uses TRBV25-1 and TRBJ2-5; D gene ambiguous. Germline V gene data show CDR1 as MGHDK and CDR2 as SYGVNS. This CDR3 is 12 amino acids long. The V and J ends lost 3 bases and 5 bases respectively, with 7 bases between them.

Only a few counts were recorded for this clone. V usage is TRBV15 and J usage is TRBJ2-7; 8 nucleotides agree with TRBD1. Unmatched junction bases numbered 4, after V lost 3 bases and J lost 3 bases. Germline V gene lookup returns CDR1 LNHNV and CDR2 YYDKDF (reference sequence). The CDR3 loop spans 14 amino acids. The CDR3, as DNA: TGTGCCACCAGCAGGGACAGGGATAGCTACGAGCAGTACTTC. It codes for CATSRDRDSYEQYF.

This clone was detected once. CDR3 amino acids: CASSRLAGGSTDTQYF. The DNA for the CDR3 is TGCGCCAGCAGCCGCCTAGCGGGAGGGAGCACAGATACGCAGTATTTT. V gene TRBV4-1 combines with J gene TRBJ2-3; TRBD2 matches 12 bases. Germline values: CDR1 MGHRA, CDR2 YSYEKL. The CDR3 has 16 residues. With V trimmed by 4 bases and J by 0 bases, 2 bases remained unmatched.

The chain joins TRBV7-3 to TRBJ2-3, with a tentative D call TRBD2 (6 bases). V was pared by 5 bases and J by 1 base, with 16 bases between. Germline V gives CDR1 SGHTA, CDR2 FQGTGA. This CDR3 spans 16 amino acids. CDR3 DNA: TGTGCCAGCAGCCCGCAGGGTGGCGGGGGCACAGATACGCAGTATTTT. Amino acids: CASSPQGGGGTDTQYF. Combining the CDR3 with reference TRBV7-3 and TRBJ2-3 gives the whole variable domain GAGVSQTPSNKVTEKGKYVELRCDPISGHTALYWYRQSLGQGPEFLIYFQGTGAADDSGLPNDRFFAVRPEGSVSTLKIQRTERGDSAVYLCASSPQGGGGTDTQYFGPGTRLTVL.

The DNA of the CDR3 is TGCGCCAGCAGCCAGACAGGGTCGGCTGAGCAGTTCTTC. It encodes CASSQTGSAEQFF. J is TRBJ2-1 and V is TRBV5-1; TRBD1 agrees at 7 bases. The CDR3 runs 13 residues. The J segment lost 9 bases and the V segment lost 4 bases, leaving 7 bases of the junction unmatched. Germline V gene lookup returns CDR1 SGHRS and CDR2 YFSETQ. The variable domain in full, completed from reference TRBV5-1 and TRBJ2-1, reads KAGVTQTPRYLIKTRGQQVTLSCSPISGHRSVSWYQQTPGQGLQFLFEYFSETQRNKGNFPGRFSGRQFSNSRSEMNVSTLELGDSALYLCASSQTGSAEQFFGPGTRLTVL.

CDR3 region: CASSDTDTQYF. The DNA for the CDR3 is TGCGCCAGCAGCGACACAGATACGCAGTATTTT. This chain links TRBV5-1 with TRBJ2-3; D uncertain. The CDR3 sequence is 11 residues long. V lost 4 bases to trimming and J lost 2 bases, with 2 bases between them. Germline CDR1 and CDR2: SGHRS and YFSETQ.

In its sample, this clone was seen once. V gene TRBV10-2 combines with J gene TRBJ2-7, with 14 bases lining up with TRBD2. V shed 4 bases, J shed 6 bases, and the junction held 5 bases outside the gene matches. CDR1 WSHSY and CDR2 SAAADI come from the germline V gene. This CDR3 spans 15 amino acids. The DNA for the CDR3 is TGCGCCAGCAGTGGGACTAGCGGGAGGTTGAGCGAGCAGTACTTC. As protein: CASSGTSGRLSEQYF.

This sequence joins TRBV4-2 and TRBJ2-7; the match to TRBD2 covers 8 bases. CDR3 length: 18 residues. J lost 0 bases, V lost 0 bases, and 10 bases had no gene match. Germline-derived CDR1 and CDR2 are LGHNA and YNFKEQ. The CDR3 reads CASSQDRATSASSYEQYF. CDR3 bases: TGTGCCAGCAGCCAAGATCGGGCGACTAGCGCAAGCTCCTACGAGCAGTACTTC.

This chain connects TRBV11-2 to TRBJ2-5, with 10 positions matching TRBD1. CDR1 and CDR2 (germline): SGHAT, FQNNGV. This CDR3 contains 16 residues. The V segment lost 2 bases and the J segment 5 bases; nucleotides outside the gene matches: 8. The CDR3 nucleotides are TGTGCCAGCAGCTTAAGGTTGACAGGGGGCAGTGAGACCCAGTACTTC. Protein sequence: CASSLRLTGGSETQYF.

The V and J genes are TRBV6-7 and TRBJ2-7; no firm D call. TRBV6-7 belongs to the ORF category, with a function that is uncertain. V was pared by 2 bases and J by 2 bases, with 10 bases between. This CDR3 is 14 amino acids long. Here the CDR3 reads CASSYPADTYEQYF. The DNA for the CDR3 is TGTGCCAGCAGTTACCCCGCGGATACCTACGAGCAGTACTTC.

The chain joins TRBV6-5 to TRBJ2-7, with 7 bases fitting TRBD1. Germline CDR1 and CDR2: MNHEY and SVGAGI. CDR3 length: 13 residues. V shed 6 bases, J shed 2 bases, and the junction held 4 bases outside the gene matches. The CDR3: CASRRDSTYEQYF. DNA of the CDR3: TGTGCCAGCAGACGGGACAGTACCTACGAGCAGTACTTC.

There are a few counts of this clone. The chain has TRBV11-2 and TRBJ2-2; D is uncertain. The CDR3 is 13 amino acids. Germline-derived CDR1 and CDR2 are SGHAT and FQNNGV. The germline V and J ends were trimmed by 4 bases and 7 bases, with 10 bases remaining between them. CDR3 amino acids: CASSSILLGELFF. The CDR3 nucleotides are TGTGCCAGCAGCTCGATTCTGCTCGGGGAGCTGTTTTTT.

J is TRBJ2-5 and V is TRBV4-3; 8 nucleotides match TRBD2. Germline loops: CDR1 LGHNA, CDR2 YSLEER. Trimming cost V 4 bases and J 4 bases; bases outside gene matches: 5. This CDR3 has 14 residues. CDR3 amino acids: CASSPGGARETQYF. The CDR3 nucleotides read TGCGCCAGCAGCCCGGGGGGGGCGCGAGAGACCCAGTACTTC.